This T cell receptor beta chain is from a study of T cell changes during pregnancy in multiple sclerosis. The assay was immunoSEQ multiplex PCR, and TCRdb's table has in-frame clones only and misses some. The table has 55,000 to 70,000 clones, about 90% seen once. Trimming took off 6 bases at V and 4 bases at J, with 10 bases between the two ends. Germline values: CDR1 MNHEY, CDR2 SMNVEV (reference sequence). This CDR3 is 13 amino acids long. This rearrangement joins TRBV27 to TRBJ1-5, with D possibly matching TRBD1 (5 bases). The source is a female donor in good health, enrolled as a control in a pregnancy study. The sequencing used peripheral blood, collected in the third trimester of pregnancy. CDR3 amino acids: CASRPDSNQPQHF. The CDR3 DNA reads TGTGCCAGCAGACCTGACAGTAATCAGCCCCAGCATTTT.